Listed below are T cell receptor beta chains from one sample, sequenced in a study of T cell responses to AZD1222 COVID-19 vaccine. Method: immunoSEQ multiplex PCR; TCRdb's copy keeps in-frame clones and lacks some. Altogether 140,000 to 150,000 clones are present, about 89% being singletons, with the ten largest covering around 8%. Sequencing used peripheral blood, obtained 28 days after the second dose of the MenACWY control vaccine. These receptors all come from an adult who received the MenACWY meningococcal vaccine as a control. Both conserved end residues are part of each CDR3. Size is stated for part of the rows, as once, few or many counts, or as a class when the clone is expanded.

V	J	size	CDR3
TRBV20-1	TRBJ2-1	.	CSASRYNEQFF
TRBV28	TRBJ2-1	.	CASSFSGQGIYEQFF
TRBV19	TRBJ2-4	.	CASSITSGRDLAKNIQYF
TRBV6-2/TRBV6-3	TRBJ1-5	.	CASSYVGFNQPQHF
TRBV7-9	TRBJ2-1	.	CASSLAGGRGEQFF
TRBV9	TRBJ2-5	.	CASSVAPSGGQETQYF
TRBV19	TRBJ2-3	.	CASSPPQAAATDTQYF
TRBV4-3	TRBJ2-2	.	CASSQEGRYTGELFF
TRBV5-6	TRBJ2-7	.	CASSLAGQGRLYEQYF
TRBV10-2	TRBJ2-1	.	CASSPGTGGEQFF
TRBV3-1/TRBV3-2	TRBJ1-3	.	CASSHTLPGVRNTIYF
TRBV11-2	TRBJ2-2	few	CASSYRYTGELFF
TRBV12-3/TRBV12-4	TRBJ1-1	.	CASRDQGNTEAFF
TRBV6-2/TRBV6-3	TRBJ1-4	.	CASSFHPGAAATNEKLFF
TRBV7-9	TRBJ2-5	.	CASSLNGASGLQETQYF
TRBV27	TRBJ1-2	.	CASRGLGQGLYGYTF
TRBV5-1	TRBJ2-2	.	CASSGLDRGPGTGELFF
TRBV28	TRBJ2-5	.	CASSGPEETQYF
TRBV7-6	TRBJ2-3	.	CASSLQQVAGGSTDTQYF
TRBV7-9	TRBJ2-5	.	CASSLVGLAGVIQETQYF
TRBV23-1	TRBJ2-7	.	CASSQGQGRHEQYF
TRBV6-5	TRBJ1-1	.	CASSYVATMNTEAFF
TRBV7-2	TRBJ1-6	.	CASSSRTGYNSPLHF
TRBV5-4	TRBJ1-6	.	CASSAQGAVTYNSPLHF
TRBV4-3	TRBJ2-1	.	CASSRETSSRTQFF
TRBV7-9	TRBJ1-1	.	CASSRRTLNTEAFF
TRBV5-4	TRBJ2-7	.	CASSSGQGRVISYEQYF
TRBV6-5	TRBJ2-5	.	CASSYSNWDRQETQYF
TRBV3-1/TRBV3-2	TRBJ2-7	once	CASSHQDGVNEQYF
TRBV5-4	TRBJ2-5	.	CASSSWTGGGGETQYF
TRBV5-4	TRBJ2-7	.	CASSLFQGAEGQYF
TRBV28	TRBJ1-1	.	CASSPQDRNTEAFF
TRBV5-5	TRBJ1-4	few	CASSWGQGDNEKLFF
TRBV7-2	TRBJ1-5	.	CASSLGGMWSNQPQHF
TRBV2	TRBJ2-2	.	CASSELPAELFF
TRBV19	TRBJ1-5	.	CASNTRTTVSNQPQHF
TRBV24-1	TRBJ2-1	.	CATSSASYNEQFF
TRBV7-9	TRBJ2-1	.	CASSPSGTSGGYNEQFF
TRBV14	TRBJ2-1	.	CASSQQGRGEQFF
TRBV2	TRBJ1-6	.	CASRPSRGYNSPLHF